The T cell receptor (beta chain) described here comes from a study of blood T cells in healthy people across ages. Study as a whole: When template switching was applied, about one barcoded beta molecule was captured per two T cells.

Then a second PCR, running about 6 to 11 cycles, was carried out with a sample-barcoded 5' primer and a J-beta primer mix. Template switching added a 12-random-nucleotide identifier to every cDNA molecule. Per-sample output comprised a minimum of 2.5 million paired-end reads containing CDR3. Each CDR3 protein gets one entry after TCRdb re-called the 5' RACE reads with MiXCR. The table lists hundreds of thousands of distinct CDR3 sequences, 50% to 60% of them singletons. CDR1 is SQVTM, CDR2 ANQGSEA, per germline. The CDR3 covers 15 residues. V was clipped by 1 base and J by 7 bases; unmatched bases: 13. The amount of total RNA extracted per sample was at least 6 micrograms.

The clonotype was recovered from a man aged 55 to 69 in good health. Sequenced material: blood. J is TRBJ2-7 and V is TRBV29-1; 7 positions agree with TRBD2. CDR3 sequence reads: CSVEGLLAPYNEQYF. In nucleotides, the CDR3 is TGCAGCGTTGAAGGCCTACTAGCGCCCTACAATGAGCAGTACTTC.